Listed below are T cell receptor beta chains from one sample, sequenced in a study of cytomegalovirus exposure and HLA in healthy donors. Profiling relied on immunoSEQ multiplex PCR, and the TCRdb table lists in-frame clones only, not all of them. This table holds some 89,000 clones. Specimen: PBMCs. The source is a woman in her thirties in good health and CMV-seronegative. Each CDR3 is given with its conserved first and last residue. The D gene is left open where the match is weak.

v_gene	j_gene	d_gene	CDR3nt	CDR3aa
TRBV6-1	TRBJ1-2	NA	TGTGCCAGCAGTGTTGGCGGGTATGGCTACACCTTC	CASSVGGYGYTF
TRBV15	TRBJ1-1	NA	TGTGCCACCAGCAGAGATGGAGGGCGGGGTGGAGACACTGAAGCTTTCTTT	CATSRDGGRGGDTEAFF
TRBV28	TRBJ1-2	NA	TGTGCCAGCAGTTTGAGTATGTATGGCTACACCTTC	CASSLSMYGYTF
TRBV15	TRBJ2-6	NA	TGTGCCACCTCAAGTAACAGGCTGAGCTCTGGGGCCAACGTCCTGACTTTC	CATSSNRLSSGANVLTF
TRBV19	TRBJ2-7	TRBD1	TGTGCCAGTAGTATCGAGACAGGGAGAACGGGGGAGCAGTACTTC	CASSIETGRTGEQYF
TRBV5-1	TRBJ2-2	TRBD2	TGCGCCAGCAGCAAGGGACTAGCGGGAGGAACCGGGGAGCTGTTTTTT	CASSKGLAGGTGELFF
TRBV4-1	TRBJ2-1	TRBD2	TGCGCCAGCAGCCAAGACCCTAGCGGGGACGCCCGGGACAATGAGCAGTTCTTC	CASSQDPSGDARDNEQFF
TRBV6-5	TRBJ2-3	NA	TGTGCCAGCAGTTACCTTACAGGGTTTGGCACAGATACGCAGTATTTT	CASSYLTGFGTDTQYF
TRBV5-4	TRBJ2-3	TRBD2	TGTGCCAGCAGCTTGGTAGGACTAGCGGGAGACACGCAGTATTTT	CASSLVGLAGDTQYF
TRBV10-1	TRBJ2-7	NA	TGCGCCAGCAGTGATGGCCGCGAGCAGTACTTC	CASSDGREQYF
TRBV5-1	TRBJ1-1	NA	TGCGCCAGCAGCTTGGGGAGGGGTGAGACTTTCTTT	CASSLGRGETFF
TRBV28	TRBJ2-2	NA	TGTGCCAGCAGTTTATATAATCTCGTTGGCAGGGTACCTACCGGGGAGCTGTTTTTT	CASSLYNLVGRVPTGELFF
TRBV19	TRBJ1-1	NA	TGTGCCAGTAGGGACGGACAGCTGAACACTGAAGCTTTCTTT	CASRDGQLNTEAFF
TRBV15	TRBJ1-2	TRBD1	TGTGCCACCAGCAGAGTACAGGGGGCCTATGGCTACACCTTC	CATSRVQGAYGYTF
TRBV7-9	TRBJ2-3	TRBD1	TGTGCCAGCAGCCCCACGGACAGGGGGCTAGATACGCAGTATTTT	CASSPTDRGLDTQYF
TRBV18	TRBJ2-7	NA	TGTGCCAGCTCACCACCCGTGGCAGCCTACGAGCAGTACTTC	CASSPPVAAYEQYF
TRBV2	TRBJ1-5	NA	TGTGCCAGCAGTGAGCCGACAGGAAATAGCAATCAGCCCCAGCATTTT	CASSEPTGNSNQPQHF
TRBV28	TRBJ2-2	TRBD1	TGTGCCAGCATGGCTGATGACAGGGGATACACCGGGGAGCTGTTTTTT	CASMADDRGYTGELFF
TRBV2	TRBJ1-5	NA	TGTGCCAGCAGTGACAGGGGAAATCAGCCCCAGCATTTT	CASSDRGNQPQHF
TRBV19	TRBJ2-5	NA	TGTGCCAGTAGTATCAAAGAGACCCAGTACTTC	CASSIKETQYF
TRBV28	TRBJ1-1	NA	TGTGCCAGCAAGCATAGGAACACTGAAGCTTTCTTT	CASKHRNTEAFF
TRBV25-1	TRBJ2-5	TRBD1	TGTGCCAGCAGTGAGAAGGGGGCCGGTAGGGAGACCCAGTACTTC	CASSEKGAGRETQYF
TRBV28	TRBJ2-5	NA	TGTGCCAGCAGTTTGTACCTTGTAGGGGTCGAGACCCAGTACTTC	CASSLYLVGVETQYF
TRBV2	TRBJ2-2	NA	TGTGCCAGCAGTGAAGTATCATGGAGCGAGAGCACCGGGGAGCTGGTTTTT	CASSEVSWSESTGELVF
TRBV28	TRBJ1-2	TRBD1	TGTGCCAGCAGTGGGGACAGCTATGGCTACACCTTC	CASSGDSYGYTF
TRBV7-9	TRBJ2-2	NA	TGTGCCAGCAGCTCCGGGGATCCGGAGCTGTTTTTT	CASSSGDPELFF
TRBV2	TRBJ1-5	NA	TGTGCCAGCAGTGAACGGGTAGGGGCTAGGCAGCCCCAGCATTTT	CASSERVGARQPQHF
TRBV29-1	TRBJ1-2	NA	TGCAGCGTTACGGGGGGGGAATATGGCTACACCTTC	CSVTGGEYGYTF
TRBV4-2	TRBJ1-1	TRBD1	TGTGCCAGCAGCCAAAATACAGGGGTTGCCTCTGAAGCTTTCTTT	CASSQNTGVASEAFF
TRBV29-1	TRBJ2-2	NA	TGCAGCGTCCTACCTCGGGGCGGGGAGCTGTTTTTT	CSVLPRGGELFF
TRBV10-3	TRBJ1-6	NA	TGTGCCATCAGTGAGCGGGAGGAGAATTCACCCCTCCACTTT	CAISEREENSPLHF
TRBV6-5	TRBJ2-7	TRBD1	TGTGCCAGCAGTTACCGGGGACAGGGCCAGTACGAGCAGTACTTC	CASSYRGQGQYEQYF
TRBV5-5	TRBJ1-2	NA	TGTGCCAGCAGCCTACAACTATCGGACAAATCTTATTTCTATGGCTACACCTTC	CASSLQLSDKSYFYGYTF
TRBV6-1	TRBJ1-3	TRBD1	TGTGCCAGCAGTGACGTCGGACAGGTTGCCGGAAACACCATATATTTT	CASSDVGQVAGNTIYF
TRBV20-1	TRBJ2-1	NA	TGCAGTGCTAGCTTCGTCAATGAGCAGTTCTTC	CSASFVNEQFF
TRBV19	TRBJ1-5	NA	TGTGCCAGTAGTATGGACAGTTATCAGCCCCAGCATTTT	CASSMDSYQPQHF
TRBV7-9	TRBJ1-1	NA	TGTGCCAGTACCCACACCTTCCGGGACACTAACACTGAAGCTTTCTTT	CASTHTFRDTNTEAFF
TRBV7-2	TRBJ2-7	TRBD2	TGTGCCAGCAGCTTAGTAGCTAGCGGGGGCCTCAGGAGCTTC	CASSLVASGGLRSF
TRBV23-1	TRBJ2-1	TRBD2	TGCGCCAGCAGTCAATCGGTAGCGGGAGTAAATAATGAGCAGTTCTTC	CASSQSVAGVNNEQFF
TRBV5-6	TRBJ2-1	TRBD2	TGTGCCAGCAGCTTCAGTCCGGGAGGTGAGCAGTTCTTC	CASSFSPGGEQFF
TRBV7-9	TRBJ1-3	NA	TGTGCCAGCAGCTCGACAGAGACTGGAAACACCATATATTTT	CASSSTETGNTIYF
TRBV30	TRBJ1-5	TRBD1	TGTGCCTGGAGTTTGGACAGGCGTAATCAGCCCCAGCATTTT	CAWSLDRRNQPQHF
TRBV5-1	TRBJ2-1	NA	TGCGCCAGCAGCTTGAGGACTGTAGGTGAGCAGTTCTTC	CASSLRTVGEQFF
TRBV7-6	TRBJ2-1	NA	TGTGCCAGCAGCACCCACAGGGATAGGTCCTACAATGAGCAGTTCTTC	CASSTHRDRSYNEQFF
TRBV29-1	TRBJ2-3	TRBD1	TGCAGCGATAGTACAGGGGAGGATACGCAGTATTTT	CSDSTGEDTQYF
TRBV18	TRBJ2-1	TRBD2	TGTGCCAGCTCACCGGGAGGGCTTGGCGGGGGGATATCCTACAATGAGCAGTTCTTC	CASSPGGLGGGISYNEQFF
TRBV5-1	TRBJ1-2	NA	TGCGCCAGCAGCCCTACGACGGACGGAGGGCTCTATGGCTACACCTTC	CASSPTTDGGLYGYTF
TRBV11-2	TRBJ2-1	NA	TGTGCCAGCAGCTTATCGGGCGGGGTCTTGGGGAATGAGCAGTTCTTC	CASSLSGGVLGNEQFF
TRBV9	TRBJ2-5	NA	TGTGCCAGCACCACCACGGGAGCCCAAGAGACCCAGTACTTC	CASTTTGAQETQYF
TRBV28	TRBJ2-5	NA	TGTGCCAGCAGCCTACTACTACAAGAGACCCAGTACTTC	CASSLLLQETQYF
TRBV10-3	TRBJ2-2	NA	TGTGCCATCACCCCCAACGATGTTAGCGGAGGGAACACCGGGGAGCTGTTTTTT	CAITPNDVSGGNTGELFF
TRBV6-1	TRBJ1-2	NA	TGTGCCAGCGTTTGGGGCTTTGGCTACACCTTC	CASVWGFGYTF
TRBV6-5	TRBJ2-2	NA	TGTGCCAGCATGGGCGACAGATCCCTGGGGGAGCTGTTTTTT	CASMGDRSLGELFF
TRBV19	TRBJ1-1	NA	TGTGCCAGTACCCTGAGGGTGGGGTCCACTGAAGCTTTCTTT	CASTLRVGSTEAFF
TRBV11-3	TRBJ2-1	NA	TGTGCCAGCAGCTTAGGTGGGAGACCGAATTACAATGAGCAGTTCTTC	CASSLGGRPNYNEQFF